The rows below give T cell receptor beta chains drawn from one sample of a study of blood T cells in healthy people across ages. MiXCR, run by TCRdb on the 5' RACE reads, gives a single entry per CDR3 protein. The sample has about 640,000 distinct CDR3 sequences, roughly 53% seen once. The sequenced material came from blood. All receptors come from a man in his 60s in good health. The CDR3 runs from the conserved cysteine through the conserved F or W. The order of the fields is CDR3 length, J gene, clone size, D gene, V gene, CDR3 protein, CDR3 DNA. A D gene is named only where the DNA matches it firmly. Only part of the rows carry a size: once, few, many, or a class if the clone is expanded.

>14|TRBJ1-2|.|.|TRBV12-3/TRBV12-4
CANSQQTGNYGYTF
TGTGCCAACAGTCAACAGACAGGAAACTATGGCTACACCTTC
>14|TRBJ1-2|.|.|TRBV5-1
CASSLVGYNYGYTF
TGCGCCAGCAGCTTGGTCGGATATAACTATGGCTACACCTTC
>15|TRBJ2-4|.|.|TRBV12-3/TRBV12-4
CASSLMGRDSNIQYF
TGTGCCAGCAGTTTGATGGGACGGGACTCCAACATTCAGTACTTC
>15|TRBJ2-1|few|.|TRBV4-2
CASSQDGTVYNEQFF
TGTGCCAGCAGCCAAGATGGGACGGTGTACAATGAGCAGTTCTTC
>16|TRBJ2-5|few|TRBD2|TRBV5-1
CASSAGLAANQETQYF
TGCGCCAGCAGCGCGGGACTAGCGGCAAACCAAGAGACCCAGTACTTC
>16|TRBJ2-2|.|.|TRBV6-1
CASSEAFTGATGELFF
TGTGCCAGCAGTGAAGCTTTCACAGGTGCCACCGGGGAGCTGTTTTTT
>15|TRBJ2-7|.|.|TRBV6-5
CASSYAGLPSYEQYF
TGTGCCAGCAGTTATGCTGGACTACCGTCCTACGAGCAGTACTTC
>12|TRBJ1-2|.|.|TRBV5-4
CAARQDNYGYTF
TGTGCCGCACGACAGGACAACTATGGCTACACCTTC
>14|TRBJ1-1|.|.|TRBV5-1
CASSRDSSGTEAFF
TGCGCCAGCAGCCGTGACAGCTCCGGAACTGAAGCTTTCTTT
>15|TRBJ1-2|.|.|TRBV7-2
CASSFTSTPGYGYTF
TGTGCCAGCAGCTTTACAAGCACCCCGGGGTATGGCTACACCTTC
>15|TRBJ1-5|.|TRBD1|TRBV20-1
CSARFSGTVNQPQHF
TGCAGTGCTAGATTCTCAGGGACAGTCAATCAGCCCCAGCATTTT
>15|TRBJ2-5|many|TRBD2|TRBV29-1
CSVGGERGSQETQYF
TGCAGCGTTGGAGGGGAGCGGGGGTCTCAGGAGACCCAGTACTTC
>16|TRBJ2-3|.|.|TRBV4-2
CASSQDPGRPGDTQYF
TGTGCCAGCAGCCAAGATCCGGGCCGCCCGGGGGATACGCAGTATTTT
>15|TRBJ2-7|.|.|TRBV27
CANSLSLVTSYEQYF
TGTGCCAACAGTTTATCGTTAGTTACCTCGTACGAGCAGTACTTC
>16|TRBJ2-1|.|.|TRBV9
CASSVAPDGTYNEQFF
TGTGCCAGCAGCGTAGCTCCCGACGGAACCTACAATGAGCAGTTCTTC
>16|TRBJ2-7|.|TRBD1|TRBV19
CASSIQWGQGAYEQYF
TGTGCCAGTAGTATCCAATGGGGACAGGGGGCGTACGAGCAGTACTTC
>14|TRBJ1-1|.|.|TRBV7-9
CASSSHGRDTEAFF
TGTGCCAGCAGCTCCCATGGACGGGACACTGAAGCTTTCTTT
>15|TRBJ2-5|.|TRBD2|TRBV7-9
CASSLFPGGEETQYF
TGTGCCAGCAGCTTATTTCCGGGGGGTGAAGAGACCCAGTACTTC
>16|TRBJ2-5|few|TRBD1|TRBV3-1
CASSLKGQGALETQYF
TGTGCCAGCAGCCTGAAAGGACAGGGGGCTTTAGAGACCCAGTACTTC
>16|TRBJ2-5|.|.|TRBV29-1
CSVVNSAGRSGETQYF
TGCAGCGTTGTAAATTCTGCGGGGCGAAGTGGGGAGACCCAGTACTTC
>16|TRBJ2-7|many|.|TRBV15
CATSRGVATGSYEQYF
TGTGCCACCAGCAGAGGGGTTGCTACAGGGAGCTACGAGCAGTACTTC
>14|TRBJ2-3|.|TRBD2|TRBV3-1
CASSQDGGADTQYF
TGTGCCAGCAGCCAAGATGGGGGGGCAGATACGCAGTATTTT
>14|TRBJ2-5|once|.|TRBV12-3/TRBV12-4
CASSLFSGDETQYF
TGTGCCAGCAGTTTATTTTCAGGAGACGAGACCCAGTACTTC
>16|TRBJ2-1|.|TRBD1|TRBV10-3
CAISEQGAIKYNEQFF
TGTGCCATCAGTGAGCAGGGGGCCATAAAATACAATGAGCAGTTCTTC
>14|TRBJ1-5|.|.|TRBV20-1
CSARRTGSNQPQHF
TGCAGTGCTCGAAGGACTGGCTCCAATCAGCCCCAGCATTTT
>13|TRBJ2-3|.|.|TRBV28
CASSSRTAPRGYF
TGTGCCAGCAGCTCACGGACAGCCCCACGGGGGTATTTT
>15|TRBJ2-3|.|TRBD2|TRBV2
CASSYTSGGADTQYF
TGTGCCAGCAGTTATACTAGCGGGGGGGCCGATACGCAGTATTTT
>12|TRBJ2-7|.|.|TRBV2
CASSVIRGEQYF
TGTGCCAGCAGTGTTATAAGGGGCGAGCAGTACTTC
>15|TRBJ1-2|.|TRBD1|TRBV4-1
CASSQDRQGGRGYTF
TGCGCCAGCAGCCAAGATCGGCAGGGGGGGCGCGGCTACACCTTC
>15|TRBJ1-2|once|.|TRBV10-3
CAISEGIGQLSGYTF
TGTGCCATCAGTGAAGGCATCGGACAGCTAAGTGGCTACACCTTC
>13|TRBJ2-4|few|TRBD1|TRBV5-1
CASRGTAVNIQYF
TGCGCCAGCAGAGGGACAGCGGTTAACATTCAGTACTTC
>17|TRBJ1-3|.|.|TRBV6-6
CASSYSRGALSGNTIYF
TGTGCCAGCAGTTACTCCCGGGGGGCCCTCTCTGGAAACACCATATATTTT
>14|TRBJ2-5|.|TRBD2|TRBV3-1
CASSQRSGAETQYF
TGTGCCAGCAGCCAACGTAGCGGGGCAGAGACCCAGTACTTC
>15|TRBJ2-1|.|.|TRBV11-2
CASSSVGDAQETQFF
TGTGCCAGCAGTTCCGTGGGTGATGCTCAAGAGACCCAGTTCTTC
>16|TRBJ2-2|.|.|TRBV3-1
CASSQHPQGNGGELFF
TGTGCCAGCAGTCAGCACCCACAGGGAAATGGCGGGGAGCTGTTTTTT
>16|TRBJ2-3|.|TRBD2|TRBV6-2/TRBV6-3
CASSSVTSGYSDTQYF
TGTGCCAGCAGTTCCGTAACTAGCGGTTATTCAGATACGCAGTATTTT
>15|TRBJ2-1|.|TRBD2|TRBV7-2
CASSPSGGNYNEQFF
TGTGCCAGCAGCCCCTCCGGGGGGAACTACAATGAGCAGTTCTTC
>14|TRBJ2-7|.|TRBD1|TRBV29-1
CSVGQGGRSYEQYF
TGCAGCGTGGGACAGGGAGGGCGCTCCTACGAGCAGTACTTC
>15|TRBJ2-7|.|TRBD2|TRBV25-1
CASSPTTGGTYEQYF
TGTGCCAGCAGCCCGACTACCGGGGGGACTTACGAGCAGTACTTC
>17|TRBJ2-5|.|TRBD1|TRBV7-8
CASSITGTGLGQETQYF
TGTGCCAGCAGCATCACCGGGACAGGGCTAGGACAAGAGACCCAGTACTTC